This T cell receptor (beta chain) was sequenced during a study of neoadjuvant nivolumab and ipilimumab in lung cancer. Profiled with immunoSEQ multiplex PCR; TCRdb holds only in-frame clones, not every one. The data show 6,500 to 10,000 clones, about 85% seen once. V trimming: 4 bases; J trimming: 5 bases; junction bases outside the gene matches: 8. CDR1 SGHDN and CDR2 FVKESK come from the germline V gene. The CDR3 runs 17 residues. About this clone itself: Its antigen is unidentified.

The study, taken as a whole, reports: Resected tumors had greater TCR richness and clonality than uninvolved lung. From pretherapy to surgery, tumor richness and clonality rose with dual therapy.

This sample comprised adjacent normal lung tissue, obtained after neoadjuvant nivolumab, alone or with ipilimumab, at or shortly before surgery. The clonotype was recovered from an adult with non-small cell lung cancer. This rearrangement joins TRBV14 to TRBJ2-5, with 15 bases lining up with TRBD2. Here the CDR3 reads CASSPGTSGGPWETQYF. The CDR3 coding sequence is TGTGCCAGCAGCCCGGGGACTAGCGGGGGGCCCTGGGAGACCCAGTACTTC. Full variable domain (remainder filled in from reference TRBV14 and TRBJ2-5): EAGVTQFPSHSVIEKGQTVTLRCDPISGHDNLYWYRRVMGKEIKFLLHFVKESKQDESGMPNNRFLAERTGGTYSTLKVQPAELEDSGVYFCASSPGTSGGPWETQYFGPGTRLLVL.